One sample yielded the 20 T cell receptor beta chains listed below, sequenced in a study of blood T cell repertoires in COVID-19. The repertoire was sequenced with immunoSEQ multiplex PCR; TCRdb's copy has only in-frame clones and lacks some. The profile shows approximately 92,000 clones, around 88% of them singletons. Sequencing used peripheral blood. Receptors originate from a woman aged 55-69 years with COVID-19, enrolled during active disease.

The chain uses TRBV6-2 or TRBV6-3 and TRBJ2-5, with 13 bases fitting TRBD2. The length of the CDR3 is 15 residues. Germline V gives CDR1 MNHEY, CDR2 SVGEGT. The V gene end was trimmed by 2 bases and the J gene end by 4 bases; junction bases not matched to a gene: 1. The CDR3 here is CASSYTSGGAETQYF. As DNA, the CDR3 is TGTGCCAGCAGTTACACTAGCGGGGGGGCAGAGACCCAGTACTTC.

The chain uses TRBV4-3 and TRBJ2-6; TRBD2 aligns across 9 bases. Trimming cost V 0 bases and J 2 bases; bases outside gene matches: 5. Germline V gives CDR1 LGHNA, CDR2 YSLEER. This CDR3 spans 18 amino acids. For the CDR3, the DNA is TGCGCCAGCAGCCAAGAACCAGCGGGGGGCACTGGGGCCAACGTCCTGACTTTC. This translates into CASSQEPAGGTGANVLTF.

This chain uses TRBV28 with TRBJ1-2; 7 nucleotides match TRBD1. The CDR3 has 13 residues. Germline-derived CDR1 and CDR2 are MDHEN and SYDVKM. The V segment lost 5 bases and the J segment 8 bases; nucleotides outside the gene matches: 8. CDR3 sequence reads: CASSTGTAGGYTF. CDR3 DNA: TGTGCCAGCAGTACGGGGACAGCAGGAGGCTACACCTTC.

The rearrangement links TRBV14 to TRBJ1-4; perhaps TRBD1 as D (5 bases). The germline V and J ends were trimmed by 0 bases and 4 bases, with 15 bases remaining between them. The CDR3 has 17 amino acids. Looked up from germline, CDR1 is SGHDN and CDR2 is FVKESK. CDR3 sequence: CASSQEPVGGYNEKLFF. Written as DNA, the CDR3 is TGTGCCAGCAGCCAAGAGCCCGTTGGGGGGTATAATGAAAAACTGTTTTTT.

The gene calls are TRBV11-2 and TRBJ1-6; 9 bases are a match to TRBD1. Germline trimming cut 6 bases from V and 9 bases from J; bases unmatched to any gene: 9. Germline V gene lookup returns CDR1 SGHAT and CDR2 FQNNGV. This CDR3 spans 15 amino acids. The CDR3 here is CASSWLQGAGSPLHF. CDR3 sequence (DNA): TGTGCCAGCAGTTGGTTACAGGGGGCAGGTTCACCCCTCCACTTT.

This rearrangement joins TRBV4-2 to TRBJ2-7; weak D call: TRBD2 (7 bases). V lost 4 bases and J 6 bases, leaving 19 bases between the germline ends. The length of the CDR3 is 15 residues. Germline values: CDR1 LGHNA, CDR2 YNFKEQ. DNA for the CDR3: TGTGCCAGCAGCCCCGAAGGGGGGGGGCATGGCGAGCAGTACTTC. Its translation is CASSPEGGGHGEQYF.

V usage is TRBV4-2 and J usage is TRBJ1-2, with 7 bases aligning to TRBD1. CDR1 is LGHNA and CDR2 is YNFKEQ in the germline V gene. The CDR3 contains 15 residues. V gave up 1 base and J gave up 7 bases; unmatched junction bases: 9. CDR3 sequence: CASSQGVGGLGGYTF. CDR3 bases: TGTGCCAGCAGCCAAGGGGTAGGGGGCTTGGGTGGCTACACCTTC.

The chain recombines TRBV11-2 with TRBJ1-2; no firm D call. The V and J ends lost 5 bases and 7 bases respectively, with 11 bases between them. The CDR3 covers 12 residues. CDR1 is SGHAT, CDR2 FQNNGV, per germline. Here the CDR3 DNA reads TGTGCCAGCAGCCGCGGGTTGGTTGGCTACACCTTC. Protein product: CASSRGLVGYTF. The full variable domain, in which reference TRBV11-2 and TRBJ1-2 provide the parts outside the CDR3, is EAGVAQSPRYKIIEKRQSVAFWCNPISGHATLYWYQQILGQGPKLLIQFQNNGVVDDSQLPKDRFSAERLKGVDSTLKIQPAKLEDSAVYLCASSRGLVGYTFGSGTRLTVV.

The chain has TRBV12-3 or TRBV12-4 and TRBJ1-2; unclear D gene. Trimming cost V 6 bases and J 2 bases, with 10 bases left between them. The CDR3 contains 13 residues. The CDR3 nucleotides read TGTGCCAGCAGCCCCCCTGTAAACTATGGCTACACCTTC. Translation: CASSPPVNYGYTF.

This chain uses TRBV20-1 with TRBJ2-7; no definite D call. Germline V CDR1 and CDR2: DFQATT, SNEGSKA (reference sequence). The germline V and J ends were trimmed by 3 bases and 7 bases, with 7 bases remaining between them. CDR3 size: 10 residues. The CDR3 loop is CSASSTEQYF. The CDR3 DNA reads TGCAGTGCTAGCTCCACAGAGCAGTACTTC.

This clone has a handful of counts. V gene TRBV5-6 combines with J gene TRBJ2-5; perhaps TRBD1 as D (5 bases). The CDR3 totals 11 residues. The V gene's germline CDR1 is SGHDT and CDR2 YYEEEE. Trimming cost V 3 bases and J 6 bases, with 6 bases left between them. CDR3 sequence reads: CASSWGQTQYF. The CDR3 coding sequence is TGTGCCAGCAGCTGGGGCCAGACCCAGTACTTC.

The J gene is TRBJ1-1, the V gene TRBV2, with 10 nucleotides matching TRBD1. The CDR3 is 18 residues long. Looked up from germline, CDR1 is SNHLY and CDR2 is FYNNEI. The V segment lost 3 bases and the J segment 2 bases; nucleotides outside the gene matches: 12. CDR3 DNA: TGTGCCAGCAGTGAGGGGCGACAGGGGGCTGCAGGAAACACTGAAGCTTTCTTT. As protein: CASSEGRQGAAGNTEAFF.

V is TRBV18 and J is TRBJ1-2, with TRBD1 matching over 9 bases. Germline V gene sequence: CDR1 KGHSH, CDR2 LQKENI. The CDR3 is 16 residues long. The V and J ends lost 0 bases and 7 bases, in that order; junction bases with no gene match: 9. The CDR3: CASSPPWDREARGYTF. The CDR3 nucleotides are TGTGCCAGCTCACCACCGTGGGACAGGGAGGCCCGTGGCTACACCTTC. The variable domain in full, completed from reference TRBV18 and TRBJ1-2, reads NAGVMQNPRHLVRRRGQEARLRCSPMKGHSHVYWYRQLPEEGLKFMVYLQKENIIDESGMPKERFSAEFPKEGPSILRIQQVVRGDSAAYFCASSPPWDREARGYTFGSGTRLTVV.

The genes are TRBV6-5 and TRBJ1-2, with D perhaps matching TRBD1 (5 bases). Germline loops: CDR1 MNHEY, CDR2 SVGAGI. This CDR3 region has 15 residues. Trimming pared 5 bases from V and 0 bases from J, leaving 13 bases between. CDR3 sequence: CASSRLGEANYGYTF. CDR3 coding DNA: TGTGCCAGCAGTCGCTTAGGGGAAGCTAACTATGGCTACACCTTC.

This clone is hyperexpanded. The chain is built from TRBV30 and TRBJ2-7; possible D gene TRBD2, 5 bases. This CDR3 has 13 amino acids. Germline V gene lookup returns CDR1 GTSNPN and CDR2 SVGIG (reference sequence). V shed 0 bases and J shed 2 bases, with 8 bases lying between them. This chain's CDR3 is CAWSVSRAYEQYF. The CDR3 region has the DNA TGTGCCTGGAGTGTATCGAGGGCCTACGAGCAGTACTTC.

The chain carries TRBV2 and TRBJ1-4; 7 positions match TRBD1. Germline trimming cut 5 bases from V and 5 bases from J; bases unmatched to any gene: 2. Germline V lookup: CDR1 SNHLY, CDR2 FYNNEI. The CDR3 totals 13 residues. CDR3 bases: TGTGCCAGCAGTAGACAGGGAAATGAAAAACTGTTTTTT. Its protein product is CASSRQGNEKLFF. The full variable domain, with the rest looked up from reference TRBV2 and TRBJ1-4, is EPEVTQTPSHQVTQMGQEVILRCVPISNHLYFYWYRQILGQKVEFLVSFYNNEISEKSEIFDDQFSVERPDGSNFTLKIRSTKLEDSAMYFCASSRQGNEKLFFGSGTQLSVL.

The chain combines TRBV7-8 with TRBJ1-2; TRBD1 matches at 10 bases. This CDR3 spans 15 amino acids. Germline CDR1 is SGHVS and CDR2 is FQNEAQ. J gave up 8 bases and V 0 bases, and 6 bases lay outside the gene matches. DNA of the CDR3: TGTGCCAGCAGCTTAGCGAGAGGGACAGGGGACGGCTACACCTTC. Protein product: CASSLARGTGDGYTF.

This clone came up a few times. This chain links TRBV6-1 with TRBJ1-6, with 7 bases that match TRBD1. The germline V gene encodes CDR1 MNHNS and CDR2 SASEGT. V gave up 2 bases and J gave up 9 bases; unmatched junction bases: 7. This CDR3 is 15 amino acids long. Written as DNA, the CDR3 is TGTGCCAGCAGTGAACTGGCTGACAGGGTTTCACCCCTCCACTTT. Protein: CASSELADRVSPLHF.

This clone was recorded a few times. The genes are TRBV12-3 or TRBV12-4 and TRBJ1-3, with a weak D call TRBD1 (6 bases). The CDR3 loop spans 13 amino acids. Trimming took off 3 bases at V and 7 bases at J, with 10 bases between the two ends. The CDR3 DNA is TGTGCCAGCAGTTTGGACAGTGTTAACACCATATATTTT. It encodes CASSLDSVNTIYF.

The chain links TRBV9 to TRBJ1-2, with 8 positions matching TRBD1. J gave up 2 bases and V 4 bases, and 1 base lay outside the gene matches. CDR3 length: 13 amino acids. CDR1 is SGDLS, CDR2 YYNGEE, per germline. In nucleotides, the CDR3 is TGTGCCAGCAGCAGGGACAGGAACTATGGCTACACCTTC. This codes for CASSRDRNYGYTF.